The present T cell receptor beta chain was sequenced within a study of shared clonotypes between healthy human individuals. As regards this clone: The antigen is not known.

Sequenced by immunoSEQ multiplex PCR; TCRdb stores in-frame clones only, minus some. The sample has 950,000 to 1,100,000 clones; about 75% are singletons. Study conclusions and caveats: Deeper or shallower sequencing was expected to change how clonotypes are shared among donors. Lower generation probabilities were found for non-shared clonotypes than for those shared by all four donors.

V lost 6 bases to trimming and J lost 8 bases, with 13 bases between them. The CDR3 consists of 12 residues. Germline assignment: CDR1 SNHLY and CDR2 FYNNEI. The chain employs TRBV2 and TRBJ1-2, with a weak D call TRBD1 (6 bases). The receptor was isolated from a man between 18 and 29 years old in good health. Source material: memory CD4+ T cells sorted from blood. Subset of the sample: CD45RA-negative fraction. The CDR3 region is CASSTGSVGYTF. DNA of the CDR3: TGTGCCAGCAGCACAGGGTCCGTCGGCTACACCTTC.